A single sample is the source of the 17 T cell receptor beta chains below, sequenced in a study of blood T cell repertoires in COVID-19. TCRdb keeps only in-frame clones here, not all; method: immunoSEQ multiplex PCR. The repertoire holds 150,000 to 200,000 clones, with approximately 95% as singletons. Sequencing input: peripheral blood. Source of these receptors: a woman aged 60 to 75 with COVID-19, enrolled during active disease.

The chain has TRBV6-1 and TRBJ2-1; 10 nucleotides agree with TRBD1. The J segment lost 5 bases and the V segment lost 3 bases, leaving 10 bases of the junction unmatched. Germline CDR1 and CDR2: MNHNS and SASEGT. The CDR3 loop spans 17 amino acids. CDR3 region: CASSEGQGTVRHNEQFF. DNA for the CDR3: TGTGCCAGCAGTGAGGGACAGGGGACTGTGCGACACAATGAGCAGTTCTTC.

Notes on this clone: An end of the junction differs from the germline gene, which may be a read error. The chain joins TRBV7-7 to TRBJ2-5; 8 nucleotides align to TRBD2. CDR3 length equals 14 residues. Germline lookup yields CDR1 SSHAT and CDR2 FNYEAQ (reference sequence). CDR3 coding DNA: TGTGCTAGCAGCTTAGCGGGACTTCAAGAGACCCAGTACTTC. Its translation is CASSLAGLQETQYF.

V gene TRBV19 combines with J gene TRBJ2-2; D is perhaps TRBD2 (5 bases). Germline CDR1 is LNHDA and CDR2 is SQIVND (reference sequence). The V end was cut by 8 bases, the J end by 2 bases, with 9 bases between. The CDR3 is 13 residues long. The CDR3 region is CASREGNTGELFF. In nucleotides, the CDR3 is TGTGCCAGTCGAGAGGGAAACACCGGGGAGCTGTTTTTT.

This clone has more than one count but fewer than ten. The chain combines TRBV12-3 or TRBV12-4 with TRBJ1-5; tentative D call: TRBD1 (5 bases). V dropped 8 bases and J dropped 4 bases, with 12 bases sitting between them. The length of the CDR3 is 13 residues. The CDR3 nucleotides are TGTGCCAGCTCCCGGACACTTAATCAGCCCCAGCATTTT. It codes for CASSRTLNQPQHF.

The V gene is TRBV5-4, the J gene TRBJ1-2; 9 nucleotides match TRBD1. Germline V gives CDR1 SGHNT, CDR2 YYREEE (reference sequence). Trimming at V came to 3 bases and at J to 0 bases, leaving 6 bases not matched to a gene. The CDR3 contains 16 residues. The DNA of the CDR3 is TGTGCCAGCAGCTCCCCGGACAGGGGAGCTAACTATGGCTACACCTTC. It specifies CASSSPDRGANYGYTF.

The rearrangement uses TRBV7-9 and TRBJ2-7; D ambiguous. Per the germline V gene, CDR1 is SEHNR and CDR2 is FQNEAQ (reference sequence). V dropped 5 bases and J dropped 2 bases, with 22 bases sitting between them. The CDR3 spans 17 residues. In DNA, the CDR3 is TGTGCCAGCAGCGACATTGGCAGGTCAGCCGAGCCCTACGAGCAGTACTTC. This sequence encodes CASSDIGRSAEPYEQYF.

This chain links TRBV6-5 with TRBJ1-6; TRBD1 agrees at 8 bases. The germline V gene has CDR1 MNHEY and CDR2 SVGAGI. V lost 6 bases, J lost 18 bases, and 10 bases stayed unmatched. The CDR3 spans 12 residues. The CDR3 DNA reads TGTGCCAGCAGCCTGACAGGGGTAAACCCCCACTTT. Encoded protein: CASSLTGVNPHF.

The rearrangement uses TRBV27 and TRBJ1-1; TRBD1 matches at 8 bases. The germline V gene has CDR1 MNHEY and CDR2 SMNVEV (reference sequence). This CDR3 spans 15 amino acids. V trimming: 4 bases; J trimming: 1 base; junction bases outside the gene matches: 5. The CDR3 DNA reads TGTGCCAGCAGTTACTCCGGGACAGGGAACACTGAAGCTTTCTTT. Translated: CASSYSGTGNTEAFF.

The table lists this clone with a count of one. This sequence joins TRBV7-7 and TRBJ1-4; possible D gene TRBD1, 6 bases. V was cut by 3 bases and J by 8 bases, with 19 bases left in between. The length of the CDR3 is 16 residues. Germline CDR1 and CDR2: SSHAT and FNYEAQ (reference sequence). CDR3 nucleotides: TGTGCCAGCAGCTTGGGCAGGGGTCCGGTGAGAGAAAAACTGTTTTTT. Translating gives CASSLGRGPVREKLFF.

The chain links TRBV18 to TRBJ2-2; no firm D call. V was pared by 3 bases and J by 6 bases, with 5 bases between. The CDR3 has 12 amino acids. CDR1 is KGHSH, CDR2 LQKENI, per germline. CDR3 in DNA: TGTGCCAGCTCACCTAGTTCCGGGGAGCTGTTTTTT. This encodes CASSPSSGELFF.

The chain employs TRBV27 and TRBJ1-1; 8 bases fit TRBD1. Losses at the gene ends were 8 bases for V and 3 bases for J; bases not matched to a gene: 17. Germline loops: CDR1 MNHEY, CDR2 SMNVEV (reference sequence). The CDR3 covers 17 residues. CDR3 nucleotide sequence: TGTGCCAGCTCGGGGCTCTGGACAGGGTTAAGGGACACTGAAGCTTTCTTT. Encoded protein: CASSGLWTGLRDTEAFF.

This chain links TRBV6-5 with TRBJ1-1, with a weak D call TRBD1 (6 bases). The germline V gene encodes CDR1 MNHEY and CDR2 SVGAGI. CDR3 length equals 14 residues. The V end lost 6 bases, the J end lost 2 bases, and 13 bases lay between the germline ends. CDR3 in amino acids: CASSPGTHNTEAFF. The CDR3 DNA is TGTGCCAGCAGCCCCGGGACACACAACACTGAAGCTTTCTTT.

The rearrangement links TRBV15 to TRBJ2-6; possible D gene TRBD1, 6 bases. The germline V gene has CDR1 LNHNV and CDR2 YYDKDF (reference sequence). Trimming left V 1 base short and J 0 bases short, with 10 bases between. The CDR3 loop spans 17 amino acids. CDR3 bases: TGTGCCACCAGCAGAGGGAAGGGGGACTCTGGGGCCAACGTCCTGACTTTC. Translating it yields CATSRGKGDSGANVLTF.

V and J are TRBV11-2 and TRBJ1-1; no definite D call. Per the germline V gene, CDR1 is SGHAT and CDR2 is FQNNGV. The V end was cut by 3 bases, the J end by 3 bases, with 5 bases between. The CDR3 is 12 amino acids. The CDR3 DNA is TGTGCCAGCAGCTTTTCGTACACTGAAGCTTTCTTT. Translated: CASSFSYTEAFF.

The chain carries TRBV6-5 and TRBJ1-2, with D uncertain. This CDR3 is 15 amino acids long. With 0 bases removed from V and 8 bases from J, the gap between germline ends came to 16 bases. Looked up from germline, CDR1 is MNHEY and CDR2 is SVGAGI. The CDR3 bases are TGTGCCAGCAGTTACTCGGGTTTGACGTCGGGAGGCTACACCTTC. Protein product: CASSYSGLTSGGYTF.

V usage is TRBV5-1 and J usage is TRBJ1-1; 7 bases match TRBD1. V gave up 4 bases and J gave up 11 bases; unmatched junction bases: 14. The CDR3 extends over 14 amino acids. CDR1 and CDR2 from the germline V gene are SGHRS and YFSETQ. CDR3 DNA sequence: TGCGCCAGCAGCCTGACAGGGCCCAACCCAATTGCTTTCTTT. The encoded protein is CASSLTGPNPIAFF.

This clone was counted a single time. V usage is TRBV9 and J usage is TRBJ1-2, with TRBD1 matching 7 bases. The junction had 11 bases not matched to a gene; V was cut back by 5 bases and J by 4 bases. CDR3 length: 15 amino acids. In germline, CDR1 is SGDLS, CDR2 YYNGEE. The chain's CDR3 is CASSATGAPLYGYTF. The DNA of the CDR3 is TGTGCCAGCAGTGCTACAGGGGCCCCCCTCTATGGCTACACCTTC.